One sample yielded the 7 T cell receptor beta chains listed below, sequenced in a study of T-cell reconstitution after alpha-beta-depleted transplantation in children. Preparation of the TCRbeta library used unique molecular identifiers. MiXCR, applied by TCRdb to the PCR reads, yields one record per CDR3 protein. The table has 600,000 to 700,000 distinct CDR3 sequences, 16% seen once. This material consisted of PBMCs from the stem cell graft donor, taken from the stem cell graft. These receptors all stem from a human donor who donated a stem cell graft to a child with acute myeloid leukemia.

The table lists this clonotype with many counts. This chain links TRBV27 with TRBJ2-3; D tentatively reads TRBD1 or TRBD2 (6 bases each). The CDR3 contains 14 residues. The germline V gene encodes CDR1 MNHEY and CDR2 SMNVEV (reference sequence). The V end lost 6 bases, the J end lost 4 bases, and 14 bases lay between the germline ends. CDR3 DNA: TGTGCCAGCAGCGCGTGGGGGGCTGCAGATACGCAGTATTTT. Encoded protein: CASSAWGAADTQYF.

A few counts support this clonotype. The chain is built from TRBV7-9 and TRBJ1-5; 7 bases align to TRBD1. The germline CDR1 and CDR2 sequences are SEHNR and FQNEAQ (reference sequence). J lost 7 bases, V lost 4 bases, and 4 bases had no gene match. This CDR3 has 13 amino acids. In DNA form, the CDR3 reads TGTGCCAGCAGCTGGGCAGGGGGACAGCCCCAGCATTTT. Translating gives CASSWAGGQPQHF.

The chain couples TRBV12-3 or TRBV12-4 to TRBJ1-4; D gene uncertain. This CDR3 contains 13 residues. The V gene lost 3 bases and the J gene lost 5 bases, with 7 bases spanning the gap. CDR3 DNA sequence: TGTGCCAGCAGTTTTGTCGGGAATGAAAAACTGTTTTTT. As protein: CASSFVGNEKLFF.

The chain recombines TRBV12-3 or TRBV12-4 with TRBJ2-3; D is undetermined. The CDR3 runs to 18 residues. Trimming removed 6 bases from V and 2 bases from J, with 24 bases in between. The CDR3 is CASSFDLIGKRLTDTQYF. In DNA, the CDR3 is TGTGCCAGCAGCTTCGACCTGATCGGCAAGCGACTCACAGATACGCAGTATTTT.

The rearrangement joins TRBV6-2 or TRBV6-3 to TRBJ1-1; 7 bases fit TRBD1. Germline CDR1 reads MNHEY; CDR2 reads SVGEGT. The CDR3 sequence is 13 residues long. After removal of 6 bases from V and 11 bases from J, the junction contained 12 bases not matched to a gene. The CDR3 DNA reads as TGTGCCAGCAGAACAGACAGGGAGGACGTTGCTTTCTTT. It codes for CASRTDREDVAFF.

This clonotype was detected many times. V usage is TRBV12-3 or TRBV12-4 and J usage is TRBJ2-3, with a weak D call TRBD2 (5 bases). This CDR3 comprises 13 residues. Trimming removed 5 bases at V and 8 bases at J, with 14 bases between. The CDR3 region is CASSQTDFFTQYF. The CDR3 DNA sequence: TGTGCCAGCAGTCAAACGGACTTCTTTACGCAGTATTTT.

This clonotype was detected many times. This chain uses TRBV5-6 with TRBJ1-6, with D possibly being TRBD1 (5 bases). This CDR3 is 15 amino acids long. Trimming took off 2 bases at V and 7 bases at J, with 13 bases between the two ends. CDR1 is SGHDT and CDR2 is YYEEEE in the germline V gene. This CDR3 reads CASSFLQGVNSPLHF. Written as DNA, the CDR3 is TGTGCCAGCAGCTTTCTCCAGGGAGTAAATTCACCCCTCCACTTT. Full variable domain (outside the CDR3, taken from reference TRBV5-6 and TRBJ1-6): DAGVTQSPTHLIKTRGQQVTLRCSPKSGHDTVSWYQQALGQGPQFIFQYYEEEERQRGNFPDRFSGHQFPNYSSELNVNALLLGDSALYLCASSFLQGVNSPLHFGNGTRLTVT.